A single sample is the source of the 18 T cell receptor beta chains below, sequenced in a study of tumor and adjacent non-tumor tissue in lung cancer. Three rounds of nested PCR, following a modified ARM-PCR protocol, produced the TCRbeta library. TCRdb itself ran the multiplex PCR reads through MiXCR, one entry per CDR3 protein. Here the sample spans 45,000 or so distinct CDR3 sequences, roughly 60% being singletons. The template was RNA from unsorted bulk tissue. More than 3 cm separated this lung sample from the edge of the tumor. The sample was distant non-tumor lung tissue. The receptors stem from a woman between 35 and 50 years old with non-small cell lung cancer.

As concerns this clonotype: A read error may be the cause here, since a much bigger clone is one base away. The chain employs TRBV4-1 and TRBJ2-2; TRBD2 matches 9 bases. Germline V CDR1 and CDR2: MGHRA, YSYEKL. The CDR3 loop spans 17 amino acids. The chain's CDR3 is CASSQFSSGVYTGEMFF. The CDR3 coding sequence is TGCGCCAGCAGCCAATTCTCTAGCGGGGTGTACACCGGGGAGATGTTTTTT.

As to this clonotype: One base away lies a much larger clone, so this may be a sequencing read error. The chain joins TRBV5-4 to TRBJ1-4; D unclear. This CDR3 has 15 residues. The germline gives CDR1 SGHNT, CDR2 YYREEE (reference sequence). Trimming cost V 10 bases and J 4 bases, with 20 bases left between them. The CDR3 protein is CAYSSDLLGNEKLFF. CDR3 coding DNA: TGTGCCTACAGCTCGGATCTCCTGGGTAATGAAAAACTGTTTTTT.

The chain couples TRBV29-1 to TRBJ1-3; the D gene is possibly TRBD1 (5 bases). Germline V CDR1 and CDR2: SQVTM, ANQGSEA. V lost 4 bases and J 0 bases, leaving 13 bases between the germline ends. This CDR3 contains 15 residues. CDR3: CSVAWGRASGNTIYF. In DNA, the CDR3 is TGCAGCGTTGCATGGGGCAGGGCCTCTGGAAACACCATATATTTT.

This clonotype came up many times. This sequence joins TRBV7-8 and TRBJ2-1, with a weak D call TRBD2 (5 bases). The V end was cut by 8 bases, the J end by 8 bases, with 10 bases between. The CDR3 contains 11 residues. CDR1 is SGHVS and CDR2 is FQNEAQ in the germline V gene. CDR3 sequence reads: CASGSMDEQFF. The CDR3 DNA is TGTGCCAGCGGGAGTATGGATGAGCAGTTCTTC.

The chain uses TRBV29-1 and TRBJ1-1; D unclear. There are 15 residues in the CDR3. V was trimmed by 6 bases and J by 0 bases, leaving 17 bases between them. Germline values: CDR1 SQVTM, CDR2 ANQGSEA. Written as DNA, the CDR3 is TGCAGCGTCTACCACTCCGGGGTGGTGAACACTGAAGCTTTCTTT. Translating it yields CSVYHSGVVNTEAFF.

With regard to this clonotype: As the CDR3 is not closed by the conserved phenylalanine or tryptophan, this likely results from a read error. The rearrangement links TRBV29-1 to TRBJ2-3; D is possibly TRBD2 (5 bases). The CDR3 covers 16 residues. V lost 5 bases and J 0 bases, leaving 18 bases between the germline ends. Germline V gene data show CDR1 as SQVTM and CDR2 as ANQGSEA. Here the CDR3 reads CSVSRVAGSSTDTQYL. CDR3 DNA: TGCAGCGTTTCGAGGGTGGCCGGATCTAGCACAGATACGCAGTATCTT.

This clonotype came up once. This likely comes from a read error, as the CDR3 has no conserved phenylalanine or tryptophan at its end. The gene calls are TRBV6-6 and TRBJ2-1; the D gene is possibly TRBD2 (5 bases). The CDR3 contains 14 residues. Trimming removed 2 bases from V and 8 bases from J, with 13 bases in between. Germline V lookup: CDR1 MNHNY, CDR2 SVGAGI (reference sequence). CDR3 sequence reads: CASSYLRARDEQFL. The CDR3 DNA follows: TGTGCCAGCAGTTACCTGCGGGCTAGAGATGAGCAGTTCTTA.

This CDR3 is CASGRGGTLNTQYF. The CDR3 DNA reads as TGTGCCAGCGGCCGAGGGGGGACGTTAAATACGCAGTATTTT. V gene TRBV4-2 combines with J gene TRBJ2-3, with D perhaps given as TRBD1 or TRBD2 (6 bases each). This CDR3 contains 14 residues. Deletions cut 8 bases from V and 7 bases from J, with 19 bases between. Germline V gene sequence: CDR1 LGHNA, CDR2 YNFKEQ.

Turning to this clonotype: It may be a read error: a sequence one base away is much more abundant. This chain links TRBV7-3 with TRBJ2-1; 9 bases are shared with TRBD2. Germline CDR1 reads SGHTA; CDR2 reads FQGTGA. This CDR3 comprises 15 residues. CDR3 protein: CASCLASGMGNEQFF. DNA for the CDR3: TGTGCCAGCTGCTTGGCTAGCGGGATGGGAAATGAGCAGTTCTTC. The whole variable domain, remainder taken from reference TRBV7-3 and TRBJ2-1, is GAGVSQTPSNKVTEKGKYVELRCDPISGHTALYWYRQSLGQGPEFLIYFQGTGAADDSGLPNDRFFAVRPEGSVSTLKIQRTERGDSAVYLCASCLASGMGNEQFFGPGTRLTVL.

Concerning this clonotype: Its ends do not fully match the called genes, so a read error is possible. The rearrangement links TRBV6-1 to TRBJ1-1; D remains unclear. This CDR3 region has 14 residues. Germline values: CDR1 MNHNS, CDR2 SASEGT. This CDR3 reads CTSRHRGRFAEAFF. CDR3 sequence (DNA): TGTACCAGCAGGCATCGGGGTCGTTTCGCTGAAGCTTTCTTT.

In the case of this clonotype: One end of the junction varies from germline; a read error may be responsible. The chain is built from TRBV29-1 and TRBJ2-1, with D perhaps matching TRBD1 (7 bases). The germline V gene encodes CDR1 SQVTM and CDR2 ANQGSEA. This CDR3 comprises 14 residues. The CDR3, as DNA: TGCAGCGATGCCGCGGGACAGACCTACGATGAGCAGTTCTTC. It encodes CSDAAGQTYDEQFF.

Of note for this clonotype: Germline is not matched at one junction end, which may reflect a read error. This sequence joins TRBV5-5 and TRBJ2-3, with D possibly TRBD2 on 7 matching bases. The CDR3 is made up of 15 amino acids. The germline V gene has CDR1 SGHKS and CDR2 YYEKEE (reference sequence). DNA of the CDR3: TGTGCCAGCAGCCCGGGGGGCCTGACGACAGATACGCAATATTTT. Amino acid sequence: CASSPGGLTTDTQYF.

The gene calls are TRBV6-2 or TRBV6-3 and TRBJ2-7; 9 nucleotides match TRBD2. V lost 7 bases and J lost 6; bases outside the gene matches: 25. The length of the CDR3 is 19 residues. Germline values: CDR1 MNHEY, CDR2 SVGEGT. The CDR3 reads CASNGGPMTSGAGRCEQYF. CDR3 bases: TGTGCCAGCAACGGGGGGCCAATGACTAGCGGAGCCGGGAGGTGCGAGCAGTACTTC.

This clonotype showed up just once. A read error may account for a junction end that differs from germline. The chain uses TRBV5-6 and TRBJ1-1; TRBD1 is a possible D gene (5 bases). The CDR3 is 13 amino acids. Germline-derived CDR1 and CDR2 are SGHDT and YYEEEE. CDR3 nucleotides: TGTGCAAGCCGGGATAGGGGTAACACTGAAGTTTTCTTT. Translating it yields CASRDRGNTEVFF.

A few counts support this clonotype. The chain carries TRBV11-3 and TRBJ2-1; no clear D. Trimming shortened V by 8 bases and J by 0 bases, and 14 bases separated the two germline ends. CDR1 and CDR2 from the germline V gene are SGHNT and YENEEA. The CDR3 sequence is 15 residues long. The CDR3 bases are TGTGCCAGCCCAAGACCTAGGAGCTCCTACAATGAGCAGTTCTTC. This translates into CASPRPRSSYNEQFF.

Of note for this clonotype: With a much larger clone just one base away, this may be a read error. The V call is TRBV20-1, the J call TRBJ2-1; 9 bases match TRBD2. The CDR3 contains 14 residues. Trimming cost V 6 bases and J 8 bases; bases outside gene matches: 11. Germline values: CDR1 DFQATT, CDR2 SNEGSKA (reference sequence). The CDR3 is CSALTSGPYYEQFF. CDR3 coding DNA: TGCAGTGCCTTGACTAGCGGACCTTACTATGAGCAGTTCTTC.

The chain links TRBV10-2 to TRBJ2-3, with D possibly TRBD2 on 6 matching bases. Per germline, CDR1 WSHSY and CDR2 SAAADI. The CDR3 extends over 16 amino acids. V gave up 6 bases and J gave up 5 bases, with 21 bases separating them. The CDR3 DNA follows: TGCGCCAGCAGATTGACACCTAGCGACCTCATAGATACGCAGTATTTT. Amino acids: CASRLTPSDLIDTQYF.

Note on this clonotype: This may be a read error: a much more frequent sequence differs by one nucleotide. The V and J genes are TRBV29-1 and TRBJ2-1, with D perhaps matching TRBD1 (5 bases). Germline V gene sequence: CDR1 SQVTM, CDR2 ANQGSEA. Between the trimmed V and J ends, which lost 8 bases and 7 bases, there was a span of 9 bases. The CDR3 covers 10 residues. The CDR3 nucleotides read TGCAGCTGTAGGGGTAATGAGCAGTTCTTC. Encoded protein: CSCRGNEQFF.